The rows below give T cell receptor beta chains drawn from one sample of a study of OX40 agonist ivuxolimab in advanced cancers. Using immunoSEQ multiplex PCR, the repertoire was profiled, and TCRdb retains in-frame clones only, with some absent. This table has about 81,000 clones, 85% to 95% appearing once. The specimen was CD4+ or CD8+ T cells sorted from blood, collected in a trial of the OX40 agonist ivuxolimab. Receptor source: an adult with an advanced solid tumor such as melanoma, head and neck, liver or kidney cancer. CDR3s include the opening cysteine and the closing phenylalanine or tryptophan. Clone size appears in some rows only: once, few, many, or a class for an expanded clone.

>-|TRBV28|TRBJ1-2
CASSLWPLAATSLSYGYTF
>-|TRBV21-1|TRBJ1-3
CASIATPGRGSGNTIYF
>-|TRBV9|TRBJ1-1
CASSIHPGRGASAEAFF
>-|TRBV5-5|TRBJ2-5
CASSLVGSETQYF
>-|TRBV29-1|TRBJ2-4
CSGIEVAKNIQYF
>-|TRBV28|TRBJ2-1
CASSLSRGSLASVSSYNEQFF
>-|TRBV6-6|TRBJ1-2
CASSQSPGQGIDGYTF
>-|TRBV27|TRBJ2-3
CASSSAGDSTDTQYF
>-|TRBV7-9|TRBJ2-7
CASSRLTGYSYEQYF
>once|TRBV27|TRBJ2-7
CASSFAQGGKYF
>-|TRBV5-5|TRBJ2-7
CASSFYPGQAYEQYF
>-|TRBV6-6|TRBJ1-1
CASSYSIGHEAFF
>-|TRBV14|TRBJ1-5
CASSSQNQPQHF
>-|TRBV9|TRBJ2-7
CASSVGSSSYEQYF
>-|TRBV28|TRBJ2-2
CASSFPTLGSNTGELFF
>-|TRBV2|TRBJ2-7
CASSPRDRVFSEQYF
>medium-sized|TRBV19|TRBJ1-2
CASSTGQGTGYGYTF
>-|TRBV7-9|TRBJ2-7
CASSASGTHYEQYF
>-|TRBV9|TRBJ1-1
CASSVEVGLEAFF
>-|TRBV5-4|TRBJ1-4
CASSDRDRFATNEKLFF
>few|TRBV6-4|TRBJ1-1
CATRDRTNTEAFF
>-|TRBV19|TRBJ2-7
CASSMGGYEQYF
>-|TRBV11-1|TRBJ2-3
CASSLIPTDTQYF
>-|TRBV9|TRBJ2-5
CASSYGGEETQYF
>-|TRBV4-1|TRBJ1-1
CASSQGVNTEAFF
>-|TRBV30|TRBJ1-1
CAWSATGNTEAFF
>-|TRBV28|TRBJ2-1
CASSSTQGLHEQFF
>-|TRBV27|TRBJ1-5
CASSFSTGGRNQPQHF